Sequencing of this T cell receptor (beta chain) was carried out in a study of cytotoxic CD8 clonotypes in ibrutinib-treated CLL. Study-level findings and limits: Clonality went up at the time of ibrutinib response, stayed stable in sustained remission, and later dropped back toward its baseline level at progression.

In this sample, this clone turned up a few times. No antigen is known for it. This table comes from immunoSEQ multiplex PCR, and its TCRdb copy is limited to in-frame clones, with some not included. The table records about 63,000 clones, around 52% of them present only once. Trimming at V came to 6 bases and at J to 2 bases, leaving 5 bases not matched to a gene. CDR3 length: 14 residues. The V gene's germline CDR1 is MNHEY and CDR2 SVGAGI. This TCR came from a human donor with chronic lymphocytic leukemia. The chain has TRBV6-5 and TRBJ2-3, with 7 bases lining up with TRBD2. The sample was PBMCs, taken after 12 months of ibrutinib treatment. CDR3 DNA: TGTGCCAGCAGGGACGGGGGGACCACAGATACGCAGTATTTT. This translates into CASRDGGTTDTQYF.